The 31 T cell receptor beta chains presented below share a single source sample, sequenced in a study of blood T cell repertoires in COVID-19. Sequencing used immunoSEQ multiplex PCR; TCRdb keeps in-frame clones, though not all of them. The data hold roughly 300,000 clones, with around nine tenths observed a single time. The sequenced sample consisted of peripheral blood. The receptor source for this set is a woman aged 25 to 39 with COVID-19, enrolled during active disease.

V gene TRBV24-1 combines with J gene TRBJ1-4, with 10 bases lining up with TRBD1. V lost 4 bases and J lost 6; bases outside the gene matches: 4. This CDR3 contains 15 residues. CDR1 is KGHDR, CDR2 SFDVKD, per germline. CDR3 in amino acids: CATSDPGTGDEKLFF. The CDR3, as DNA: TGTGCCACCAGTGACCCCGGGACAGGGGATGAAAAACTGTTTTTT.

The chain uses TRBV25-1 and TRBJ1-2; perhaps TRBD1 as D (6 bases). Germline assignment: CDR1 MGHDK and CDR2 SYGVNS. The CDR3 has 14 residues. V was trimmed by 5 bases and J by 4 bases, leaving 14 bases between them. The CDR3 DNA is TGTGCCAGCAGTCGCGGCGGCAGGGGCTATGGCTACACCTTC. Amino acid sequence: CASSRGGRGYGYTF.

In this sample, this clone turned up once. J is TRBJ1-4 and V is TRBV5-6, with 9 positions matching TRBD1. V lost 3 bases and J lost 7; bases outside the gene matches: 7. The CDR3 runs to 15 residues. Germline V CDR1 and CDR2: SGHDT, YYEEEE. The CDR3 DNA is TGTGCCAGCAGCTCCCAGGGGACAGGGATTGAAAAACTGTTTTTT. Translated, it gives CASSSQGTGIEKLFF.

The chain employs TRBV20-1 and TRBJ2-5; D is possibly TRBD2 (5 bases). CDR3 length equals 14 residues. Germline CDR1 and CDR2: DFQATT and SNEGSKA (reference sequence). V lost 3 bases, J lost 2 bases, and 13 bases lay in between. The CDR3: CSASISGIQETQYF. The CDR3 DNA reads as TGCAGTGCTAGTATATCGGGGATACAAGAGACCCAGTACTTC.

The V and J genes are TRBV4-2 and TRBJ2-5; 8 nucleotides agree with TRBD2. V shed 1 base and J 5 bases; nucleotides not matched to a gene: 12. Germline V gene lookup returns CDR1 LGHNA and CDR2 YNFKEQ. This CDR3 comprises 17 residues. The DNA for the CDR3 is TGTGCCAGCAGCCAAGGGGCAGGAGCGGGAGTTCGGGAGACCCAGTACTTC. Its translation is CASSQGAGAGVRETQYF.

The chain combines TRBV11-2 with TRBJ1-3; the match to TRBD1 covers 8 bases. V lost 0 bases, J lost 3 bases, and 7 bases stayed unmatched. Germline assignment: CDR1 SGHAT and CDR2 FQNNGV. This CDR3 contains 17 residues. The CDR3 sequence: CASSLDPGQGIGNTIYF. CDR3 DNA: TGTGCCAGCAGCTTAGATCCCGGACAGGGAATTGGAAACACCATATATTTT.

The chain links TRBV29-1 to TRBJ2-7; TRBD2 might be the D (6 bases). Trimming left V 6 bases short and J 5 bases short, with 17 bases between. Germline CDR1 reads SQVTM; CDR2 reads ANQGSEA. This CDR3 has 13 amino acids. CDR3 in amino acids: CSVAQGGNHEQYF. In DNA, the CDR3 is TGCAGCGTCGCCCAGGGAGGTAACCACGAGCAGTACTTC.

This clone has just one count. The J gene is TRBJ1-5, the V gene TRBV28; D gene uncertain. The V gene's germline CDR1 is MDHEN and CDR2 SYDVKM. The CDR3 totals 17 residues. The V end was cut by 1 base, the J end by 1 base, with 14 bases between. CDR3 residues: CASSLYGSGRSNQPQHF. The CDR3 DNA reads TGTGCCAGCAGTTTATATGGCTCCGGGAGGAGCAATCAGCCCCAGCATTTT.

V is TRBV6-1 and J is TRBJ2-7; D call uncertain. V was shortened by 1 base and J by 2 bases, with 9 bases between the two germline ends. The germline CDR1 and CDR2 sequences are MNHNS and SASEGT. CDR3 size: 14 residues. The CDR3 DNA reads as TGTGCCAGCAGTGAAGTCGTCACAGCCTACGAGCAGTACTTC. Translating gives CASSEVVTAYEQYF.

The chain has TRBV19 and TRBJ1-1; 9 bases match TRBD1. CDR1 and CDR2 (germline): LNHDA, SQIVND (reference sequence). V was pared by 4 bases and J by 6 bases, with 6 bases of the junction left unmatched. The CDR3 extends over 14 amino acids. Written as DNA, the CDR3 is TGTGCCAGTAGTACTGGGACAGGGAAGGCTGAAGCTTTCTTT. Its protein product is CASSTGTGKAEAFF.

This clone is a singleton in its sample. This chain joins TRBV7-8 and TRBJ2-3; TRBD2 is a possible D gene (7 bases). Trimming removed 5 bases from V and 2 bases from J, with 14 bases in between. The CDR3 length is 15 residues. Germline CDR1 is SGHVS and CDR2 is FQNEAQ. CDR3 residues: CASSIRGGDTDTQYF. The CDR3 nucleotides are TGTGCCAGCAGCATCAGGGGAGGGGACACAGATACGCAGTATTTT.

V usage is TRBV9 and J usage is TRBJ2-7; unclear D gene. The CDR3 has 15 residues. V was shortened by 0 bases and J by 0 bases, with 10 bases between the two germline ends. In germline, CDR1 is SGDLS, CDR2 YYNGEE. The CDR3 sequence: CASSVGDTRSYEQYF. DNA for the CDR3: TGTGCCAGCAGCGTAGGAGACACCCGCTCCTACGAGCAGTACTTC.

The chain links TRBV7-9 to TRBJ2-1; 8 bases fit TRBD2. Trimming at V came to 0 bases and at J to 4 bases, leaving 5 bases not matched to a gene. CDR3 length: 16 amino acids. Germline V gene lookup returns CDR1 SEHNR and CDR2 FQNEAQ (reference sequence). The CDR3 protein is CASSLASGVGYNEQFF. CDR3 in DNA: TGTGCCAGCAGCTTAGCTAGCGGGGTGGGTTACAATGAGCAGTTCTTC.

This rearrangement joins TRBV6-5 to TRBJ1-1; D remains unclear. CDR1 and CDR2 (germline): MNHEY, SVGAGI. Trimming cost V 2 bases and J 5 bases, with 9 bases left between them. The CDR3 is 13 residues long. The CDR3 region is CASSYREATEAFF. The CDR3 DNA sequence: TGTGCCAGCAGTTACAGGGAGGCGACTGAAGCTTTCTTT.

The chain recombines TRBV9 with TRBJ2-7, with 10 bases aligning to TRBD1. This CDR3 is 13 amino acids long. Per germline, CDR1 SGDLS and CDR2 YYNGEE. V was clipped by 4 bases and J by 7 bases; unmatched bases: 5. CDR3 DNA: TGTGCCAGCAGCTCGGGACAGGGGAGGGAGCAGTACTTC. Encoded protein: CASSSGQGREQYF.

The chain recombines TRBV9 with TRBJ2-1, with D perhaps TRBD2 (5 bases). Trimming took 0 bases from V and 4 from J, leaving 14 bases between them. There are 16 residues in the CDR3. CDR1 SGDLS and CDR2 YYNGEE come from the germline V gene. The CDR3 DNA reads TGTGCCAGCAGCGTAGGGAGAGGGAAAAATTACAATGAGCAGTTCTTC. Translated, it gives CASSVGRGKNYNEQFF.

This clone has only one observation. One junction end does not reproduce the germline sequence, and a read error may be involved. The same CDR3 arises from other DNA sequences in this sample as well. The chain employs TRBV10-1 and TRBJ2-5, with 8 bases fitting TRBD2. Germline-derived CDR1 and CDR2 are WNHNN and SYGVQD (reference sequence). The CDR3 runs to 17 residues. CDR3 sequence reads: CASSDLVASGYQETQYF. DNA for the CDR3: TGTGCCAGCAGTGACCTCGTAGCTAGCGGGTACCAAGAGACCCAGTACTTC.

The chain couples TRBV25-1 to TRBJ2-5; possibly TRBD1 for D (6 bases). The CDR3 is made up of 17 amino acids. Germline loops: CDR1 MGHDK, CDR2 SYGVNS. V was pared by 7 bases and J by 2 bases, with 23 bases between. CDR3 protein: CASTPVKGQTIQETQYF. The CDR3 DNA sequence: TGTGCCAGCACCCCCGTAAAAGGACAGACGATTCAAGAGACCCAGTACTTC.

The chain combines TRBV28 with TRBJ1-2, with D uncertain. CDR1 and CDR2 (germline): MDHEN, SYDVKM. The CDR3 is 16 amino acids. Trimming left V 6 bases short and J 3 bases short, with 20 bases between. CDR3 DNA sequence: TGTGCCAGCAGCCCCAAACTTCGGGGTTACGACTATGGCTACACCTTC. This encodes CASSPKLRGYDYGYTF.

This clone occurred once. The chain has TRBV28 and TRBJ2-1; D might be TRBD2 (5 bases). The CDR3 sequence is 13 residues long. From germline, CDR1 is MDHEN and CDR2 SYDVKM. The CDR3 spells CALGSPGRNEQFF. The DNA for the CDR3 is TGTGCACTAGGTAGCCCGGGGAGAAACGAGCAGTTCTTC.

The chain joins TRBV4-1 to TRBJ2-3, with 8 bases fitting TRBD2. CDR1 is MGHRA, CDR2 YSYEKL, per germline. CDR3 size: 13 residues. J lost 4 bases, V lost 3 bases, and 0 bases had no gene match. The CDR3 sequence is CASSHSGADTQYF. CDR3 sequence (DNA): TGCGCCAGCAGCCATAGCGGGGCAGATACGCAGTATTTT.

V usage is TRBV5-5 and J usage is TRBJ2-1; 10 bases fit TRBD2. CDR3 size: 16 residues. Germline V lookup: CDR1 SGHKS, CDR2 YYEKEE (reference sequence). J was trimmed by 12 bases and V by 4 bases; bases with no gene match: 16. The CDR3: CASSPVWASGSKGQFF. As DNA, the CDR3 is TGTGCCAGCAGCCCGGTGTGGGCTAGCGGGAGTAAGGGGCAGTTCTTC.

The chain joins TRBV21-1 to TRBJ2-3; the D call in the table, TRBD2, was not verified against the DNA. TRBV21-1 is given as a pseudogene. CDR3 length: 15 amino acids. CDR3 region: CASSTRTSGSDTQYF. Written as DNA, the CDR3 is TGTGCCAGCAGCACACGGACTAGCGGTTCGGATACGCAGTATTTT.

The CDR3 DNA reads as TGTGCCAGCAGCCAGGGACAGGGTCCCGAGACCCAGTACTTC. As protein: CASSQGQGPETQYF. This chain uses TRBV7-3 with TRBJ2-5; 9 bases map to TRBD1. CDR3 length: 14 residues. Losses at the gene ends were 5 bases for V and 5 bases for J; bases not matched to a gene: 6. CDR1 SGHTA and CDR2 FQGTGA come from the germline V gene.

The chain carries TRBV11-2 and TRBJ1-3; 7 positions match TRBD1. Germline V lookup: CDR1 SGHAT, CDR2 FQNNGV. CDR3 size: 13 residues. Trimming cost V 7 bases and J 4 bases; bases outside gene matches: 4. This chain's CDR3 is CASTTGPGNTIYF. CDR3 in DNA: TGTGCCAGCACGACAGGGCCAGGAAACACCATATATTTT. Supplemented by reference TRBV11-2 and TRBJ1-3, the full variable domain reads EAGVAQSPRYKIIEKRQSVAFWCNPISGHATLYWYQQILGQGPKLLIQFQNNGVVDDSQLPKDRFSAERLKGVDSTLKIQPAKLEDSAVYLCASTTGPGNTIYFGEGSWLTVV.

The rearrangement joins TRBV28 to TRBJ1-3; 11 positions match TRBD1. The CDR3 length is 16 residues. Germline CDR1 is MDHEN and CDR2 is SYDVKM. The V and J ends lost 8 bases and 4 bases, in that order; junction bases with no gene match: 10. CDR3 DNA: TGTGCCAGCTCCTTCTTTGGACAGGGGGCAGGAAACACCATATATTTT. This gives the protein CASSFFGQGAGNTIYF.

This chain links TRBV2 with TRBJ2-7; D is perhaps TRBD1 (6 bases). Trimming left V 10 bases short and J 4 bases short, with 11 bases between. The germline gives CDR1 SNHLY, CDR2 FYNNEI. The CDR3 extends over 11 amino acids. The CDR3 coding sequence is TGTGCCATCAACAGGGATTACGAGCAGTACTTC. Its translation: CAINRDYEQYF. The full variable domain, with the rest looked up from reference TRBV2 and TRBJ2-7, is EPEVTQTPSHQVTQMGQEVILRCVPISNHLYFYWYRQILGQKVEFLVSFYNNEISEKSEIFDDQFSVERPDGSNFTLKIRSTKLEDSAMYFCAINRDYEQYFGPGTRLTVT.

This clone has more than one count but fewer than ten. The rearrangement links TRBV11-3 to TRBJ2-2; D unresolved. This CDR3 region has 14 residues. V lost 9 bases and J 1 base, leaving 12 bases between the germline ends. The germline CDR1 and CDR2 sequences are SGHNT and YENEEA. DNA of the CDR3: TGTGCCAGTGCCTTGACAAGGAACACCGGGGAGCTGTTTTTT. Its protein is CASALTRNTGELFF. Drawing the rest from reference TRBV11-3 and TRBJ2-2, the complete variable domain is EAGVVQSPRYKIIEKKQPVAFWCNPISGHNTLYWYLQNLGQGPELLIRYENEEAVDDSQLPKDRFSAERLKGVDSTLKIQPAELGDSAVYLCASALTRNTGELFFGEGSRLTVL.

This chain uses TRBV6-6 with TRBJ1-2, with D maybe TRBD1 (6 bases). In germline, CDR1 is MNHNY, CDR2 SVGAGI (reference sequence). The CDR3 consists of 15 residues. The V end was cut by 0 bases, the J end by 5 bases, with 13 bases between. The CDR3 sequence: CASSYSAQGGYGYTF. CDR3 DNA sequence: TGTGCCAGCAGTTACTCGGCACAGGGTGGGTATGGCTACACCTTC.

The count of this clone is one. The chain recombines TRBV5-1 with TRBJ1-2, with 10 bases aligning to TRBD1. This CDR3 spans 17 amino acids. Trimming removed 3 bases from V and 5 bases from J; junction bases left unmatched: 13. In germline, CDR1 is SGHRS, CDR2 YFSETQ. The CDR3 reads CASSSGGTGANPYGYTF. CDR3 nucleotide sequence: TGCGCCAGCAGCTCCGGCGGGACAGGGGCCAACCCTTATGGCTACACCTTC.

This clone was seen many times. The chain combines TRBV4-3 with TRBJ1-6; 10 bases are shared with TRBD1. The V gene end was trimmed by 1 base and the J gene end by 6 bases; junction bases not matched to a gene: 0. The CDR3 sequence is 15 residues long. Per germline, CDR1 LGHNA and CDR2 YSLEER. CDR3 sequence: CASSQGTGGNSPLHF. The CDR3 region has the DNA TGCGCCAGCAGCCAAGGGACAGGGGGTAATTCACCCCTCCACTTT.